This TCR beta chain was found in a study of T cells in Graves' hyperthyroidism and ophthalmopathy. RNA transcripts provided the source from which TCR beta CDR3 regions were amplified. The HTBI set primed first-round TCR CDR3 RT-PCR. TCRdb reanalysed the multiplex PCR reads using MiXCR and keeps one entry per CDR3 protein. This sample has about 580,000 distinct CDR3 sequences, with approximately 14% found just once. In this sample, this clonotype turned up many times. The CDR3 is 11 residues long. Trimming removed 7 bases from V and 5 bases from J, with 8 bases in between. The germline V gene has CDR1 MNHEY and CDR2 SMNVEV (reference sequence).

This TCR was recovered from a woman aged 30 to 39 with Graves' hyperthyroidism that later progressed to Graves' ophthalmopathy. The rearrangement links TRBV27 to TRBJ1-1; perhaps TRBD1 as D (5 bases). The sample consisted of blood. The CDR3 nucleotides are TGTGCCAGCACCAAGGGGACTGAAGCTTTCTTT. It codes for CASTKGTEAFF.